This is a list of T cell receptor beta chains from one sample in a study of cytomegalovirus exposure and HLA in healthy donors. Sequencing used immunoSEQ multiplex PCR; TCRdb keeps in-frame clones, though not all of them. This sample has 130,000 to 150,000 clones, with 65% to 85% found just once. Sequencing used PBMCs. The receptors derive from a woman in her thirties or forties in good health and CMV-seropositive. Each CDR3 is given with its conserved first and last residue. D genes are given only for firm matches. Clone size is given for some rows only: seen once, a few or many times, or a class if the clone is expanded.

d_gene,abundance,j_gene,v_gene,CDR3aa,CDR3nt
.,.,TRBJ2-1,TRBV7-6,CASSLPDRRDEQFF,TGTGCCAGCAGCTTGCCGGACCGCAGGGATGAGCAGTTCTTC
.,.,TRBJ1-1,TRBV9,CASSVAGQRHSEAFF,TGTGCCAGCAGCGTAGCGGGACAAAGGCACTCGGAAGCTTTCTTT
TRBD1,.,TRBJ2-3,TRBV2,CARDRGTDTQYF,TGTGCGCGGGACAGGGGAACAGATACGCAGTATTTT
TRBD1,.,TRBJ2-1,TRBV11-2,CASSLGYLTGGNNEQFF,TGTGCCAGCAGCTTAGGTTACTTGACAGGGGGAAACAATGAGCAGTTCTTC
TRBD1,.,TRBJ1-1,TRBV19,CASSNTGDTLNTEAFF,TGTGCCAGTAGTAATACAGGGGATACCCTGAACACTGAAGCTTTCTTT
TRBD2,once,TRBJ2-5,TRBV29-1,CSAGTSGAPPRETQYF,TGCAGCGCTGGGACTAGCGGGGCACCGCCAAGGGAGACCCAGTACTTC
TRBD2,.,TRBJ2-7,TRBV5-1,CASSLGSGTSYEQYF,TGCGCCAGCAGCTTGGGTAGCGGGACATCCTACGAGCAGTACTTC
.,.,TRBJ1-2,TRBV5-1,CASSLASEGSGKYGYTF,TGCGCCAGCAGCTTGGCCTCGGAGGGAAGTGGAAAGTATGGCTACACCTTC
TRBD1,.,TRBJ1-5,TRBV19,CASSIQGGNQPQHF,TGTGCCAGTAGTATTCAGGGGGGCAATCAGCCCCAGCATTTT
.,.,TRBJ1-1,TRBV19,CASSIWLGEGAFF,TGTGCCAGTAGTATATGGTTGGGGGAGGGAGCTTTCTTT
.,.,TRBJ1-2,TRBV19,CASSSQPKTRNGYTF,TGTGCCAGTAGTTCTCAGCCTAAGACTAGAAACGGCTACACCTTC
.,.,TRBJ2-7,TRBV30,CAWSVSGLSQYF,TGTGCCTGGAGTGTAAGCGGACTATCCCAGTACTTC
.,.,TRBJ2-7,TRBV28,CASSFPQRGGEQYF,TGTGCCAGCAGTTTCCCCCAACGAGGGGGTGAGCAGTACTTC
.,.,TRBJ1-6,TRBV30,CAWSRGGRYNSPLHF,TGTGCCTGGTCGAGAGGGGGAAGGTATAATTCACCCCTCCACTTT
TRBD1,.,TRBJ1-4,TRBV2,CASSRSGGGNEKLFF,TGTGCCAGCTCCCGGTCAGGGGGCGGTAATGAAAAACTGTTTTTT
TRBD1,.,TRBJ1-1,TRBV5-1,CASSPMTGENTEAFF,TGCGCCAGCAGCCCTATGACAGGGGAGAACACTGAAGCTTTCTTT
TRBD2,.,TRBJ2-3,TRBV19,CASSIAAGDTDTQYF,TGTGCCAGTAGTATAGCAGCGGGGGACACAGATACGCAGTATTTT
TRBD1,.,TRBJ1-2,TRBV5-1,CASSPEASTGDGYTF,TGCGCCAGCAGCCCCGAGGCGTCGACAGGGGATGGCTACACCTTC
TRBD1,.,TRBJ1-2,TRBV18,CASSLSGTGFYGYTF,TGTGCCAGCTCATTATCTGGGACAGGGTTCTATGGCTACACCTTC
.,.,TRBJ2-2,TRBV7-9,CASSLGGLGELFF,TGTGCCAGCAGCTTAGGGGGACTCGGGGAGCTGTTTTTT
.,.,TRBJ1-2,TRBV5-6,CASSLGAGYGYTF,TGTGCCAGCAGCTTGGGGGCAGGGTATGGCTACACCTTC
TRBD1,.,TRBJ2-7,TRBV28,CASSPVTGLYELNF,TGTGCCAGCAGTCCTGTGACAGGGCTCTACGAGTTAAACTTC
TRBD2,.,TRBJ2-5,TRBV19,CASSGLAGLYQETQYF,TGTGCCAGTAGTGGGCTAGCGGGGTTGTACCAAGAGACCCAGTACTTC
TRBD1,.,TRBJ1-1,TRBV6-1,CASSDWGQLNTEAFF,TGTGCCAGCAGTGATTGGGGACAGTTAAACACTGAAGCTTTCTTT
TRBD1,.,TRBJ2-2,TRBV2,CASRGDRVTGELFF,TGTGCCAGCAGGGGGGACAGGGTCACCGGGGAGCTGTTTTTT
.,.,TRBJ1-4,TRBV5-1,CASSLRGGPNEKLFF,TGCGCCAGCAGCTTAAGGGGGGGGCCCAATGAAAAACTGTTTTTT
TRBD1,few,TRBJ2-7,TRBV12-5,CASGLGQGASYEQYF,TGTGCTAGTGGCCTGGGGCAGGGGGCTTCCTACGAGCAGTACTTC
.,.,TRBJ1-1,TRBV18,CASSANTEAFF,TGTGCCAGCTCGGCGAACACTGAAGCTTTCTTT
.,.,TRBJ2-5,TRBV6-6,CASRDRGQETQYF,TGTGCCAGCAGGGATCGGGGCCAAGAGACCCAGTACTTC
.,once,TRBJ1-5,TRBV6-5,CASSRDNGNQPQHF,TGTGCCAGCAGCAGGGATAATGGCAATCAGCCCCAGCATTTT
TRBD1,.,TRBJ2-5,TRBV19,CASSFVARGYQETQYF,TGTGCCAGTAGTTTCGTCGCCAGGGGGTACCAAGAGACCCAGTACTTC
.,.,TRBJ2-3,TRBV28,CASSPRLPPGFDTQYF,TGTGCCAGCAGTCCAAGACTCCCACCGGGGTTCGATACGCAGTATTTT
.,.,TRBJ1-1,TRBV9,CASSVASSGNTEAFF,TGTGCCAGCAGCGTAGCGTCTTCCGGGAACACTGAAGCTTTCTTT
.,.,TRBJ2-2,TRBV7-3,CASSLTSGRGTGELFF,TGTGCCAGCAGCTTAACGTCAGGTCGTGGGACCGGGGAGCTGTTTTTT
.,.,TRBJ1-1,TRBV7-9,CASGPRGGTEAFF,TGTGCCAGCGGACCCCGCGGAGGCACTGAAGCTTTCTTT
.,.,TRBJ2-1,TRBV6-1,CASSELIAVNEQFF,TGTGCCAGCAGTGAACTTATAGCGGTCAATGAGCAGTTCTTC
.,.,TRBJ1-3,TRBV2,CASSRPSSGNTIYF,TGTGCCAGCAGCCGCCCCAGCTCTGGAAACACCATATATTTT
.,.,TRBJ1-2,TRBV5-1,CASSLVGAHQSVGYTF,TGCGCCAGCAGCTTGGTTGGAGCCCACCAATCGGTCGGCTACACCTTC
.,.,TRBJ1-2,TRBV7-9,CASSAAGGYTF,TGTGCCAGCAGCGCGGCGGGTGGCTACACCTTC
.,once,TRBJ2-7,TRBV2,CAWTEGGVSSYEQYF,TGTGCCTGGACCGAGGGAGGCGTGAGCTCCTACGAGCAGTACTTC
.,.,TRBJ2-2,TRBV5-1,CASSSAGWAGELFF,TGCGCCAGCAGCTCGGCAGGGTGGGCCGGGGAGCTGTTTTTT
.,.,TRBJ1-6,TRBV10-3,CAISLTGSDSPLHF,TGTGCCATCAGTCTGACAGGATCTGATTCACCCCTCCACTTT
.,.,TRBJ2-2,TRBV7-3,CASSPRGGVSDTGELFF,TGTGCCAGCAGCCCCCGAGGAGGGGTATCGGACACCGGGGAGCTGTTTTTT
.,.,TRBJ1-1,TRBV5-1,CASSSGRAGKNTEAFF,TGCGCCAGCAGCTCCGGGAGGGCCGGGAAGAACACTGAAGCTTTCTTT
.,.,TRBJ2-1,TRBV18,CASSQQVSNEQFF,TGTGCCAGCTCCCAACAGGTTAGCAATGAGCAGTTCTTC
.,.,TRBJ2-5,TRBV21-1,CASSKGTRQGWAQYF,TGTGCCAGCAGCAAAGGGACCCGACAGGGATGGGCCCAGTACTTC
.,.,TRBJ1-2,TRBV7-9,CASSPGGLEDGYTF,TGTGCCAGCAGCCCCGGGGGACTAGAAGACGGCTACACCTTC
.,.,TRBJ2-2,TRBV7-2,CASSPRAARSAGELFF,TGTGCCAGCAGCCCCAGGGCCGCTAGATCCGCCGGGGAGCTGTTTTTT
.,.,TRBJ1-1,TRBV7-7,CASSPPHRETEAFF,TGTGCCAGCAGCCCTCCCCACAGGGAGACTGAAGCTTTCTTT
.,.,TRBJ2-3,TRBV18,CASSRQGGADTQYF,TGTGCCAGCTCACGACAGGGCGGGGCAGATACGCAGTATTTT
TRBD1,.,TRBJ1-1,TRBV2,CASRKDRANTEAFF,TGTGCCAGCAGAAAGGACAGGGCGAACACTGAAGCTTTCTTT
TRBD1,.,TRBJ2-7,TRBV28,CASSLRVGQGSYEQYF,TGTGCCAGCAGTTTACGCGTAGGACAGGGGAGCTACGAGCAGTACTTC
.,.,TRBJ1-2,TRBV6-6,CASSYSGGQVDGYTF,TGTGCCAGCAGTTACTCGGGTGGACAAGTGGATGGCTACACCTTC